This T cell receptor (beta chain) was captured by sequencing in a study of T cells in Graves' hyperthyroidism and ophthalmopathy. Using RNA transcripts as the source, TCR beta CDR3 regions were amplified. The HTBI primer set was used in a first-round RT-PCR of the TCR CDR3. From the multiplex PCR reads, TCRdb called clonotypes with MiXCR, one entry per CDR3 protein. This table holds around 600,000 distinct CDR3 sequences, 16% found once. Regarding the study as a whole: Ophthalmopathy was separated from stable hyperthyroidism by a 13 V-J model. Blood samples included most of the expanded thyroid clonotypes exceeding 0.001. Onset of ophthalmopathy came a median about 6.5 months after the model predicted it.

The PBMCs studied were ones that came from 10 ml fresh peripheral blood. Comments on this clonotype: Antigen specificity is unknown.

The CDR3 consists of 15 residues. V lost 4 bases, J lost 5 bases, and 18 bases lay in between. Germline CDR1 SGDLS, CDR2 YYNGEE. Specimen: blood. The chain links TRBV9 to TRBJ2-5; the D call may be TRBD1 or TRBD2 (6 bases each). The clonotype was recovered from a woman in her forties with Graves' ophthalmopathy. DNA for the CDR3: TGTGCCAGCAGCCAAGCTGGTCGGGGGCGTGAGACCCAGTACTTC. Protein sequence: CASSQAGRGRETQYF.